Following are 22 T cell receptor beta chains from one sample sequenced in a study of blood T cell repertoires in COVID-19. Measured with immunoSEQ multiplex PCR; TCRdb has only the in-frame clones, and not every one. The data show a few hundred thousand clones, around 91% seen once. The specimen sequenced was PBMCs or T cells enriched from blood (not recorded which). The source of these receptors is a woman aged 18-29 years with acute COVID-19.

This clone was counted once. V and J are TRBV7-3 and TRBJ2-1; the match to TRBD1 covers 7 bases. With V trimmed by 2 bases and J by 4 bases, 5 bases remained unmatched. Germline lookup yields CDR1 SGHTA and CDR2 FQGTGA. This CDR3 has 15 residues. The CDR3 loop is CASSLGDRSYNEQFF. The CDR3 nucleotides are TGTGCCAGCAGCTTAGGGGACAGAAGTTACAATGAGCAGTTCTTC.

In its sample, this clone was seen once. The chain has TRBV23-1 and TRBJ2-5; the D gene is possibly TRBD1 (6 bases). TRBV23-1 is filed as an ORF, its function uncertain. The CDR3 has 15 amino acids. V was shortened by 4 bases and J by 5 bases, with 17 bases between the two germline ends. CDR3 coding DNA: TGCGCCAGCAGTCCCCCGGGACACTATTTGGAGACCCAGTACTTC. This sequence encodes CASSPPGHYLETQYF.

The chain links TRBV11-3 to TRBJ2-2; TRBD1 matches at 7 bases. Germline assignment: CDR1 SGHNT and CDR2 YENEEA. The CDR3 is 14 residues long. With 8 bases clipped from V and 2 bases from J, the junction kept 5 bases outside the gene matches. The CDR3 loop is CASSDRVNTGELFF. The CDR3 DNA follows: TGTGCCAGCTCCGACAGGGTTAACACCGGGGAGCTGTTTTTT.

This chain links TRBV30 with TRBJ1-6; D uncertain. Germline V gene sequence: CDR1 GTSNPN, CDR2 SVGIG (reference sequence). V shed 0 bases and J shed 3 bases, with 9 bases lying between them. The CDR3 covers 15 residues. CDR3 amino acids: CAWSVAGFYNSPLHF. The CDR3 coding sequence is TGTGCCTGGAGTGTAGCAGGCTTCTATAATTCACCCCTCCACTTT.

The table lists this clone with a few counts. The rearrangement joins TRBV7-6 to TRBJ2-1, with 9 bases fitting TRBD2. V dropped 4 bases and J dropped 4; count of bases not matched to a gene: 8. The CDR3 loop spans 16 amino acids. CDR1 and CDR2 (germline): SGHVS, FNYEAQ. In DNA form, the CDR3 reads TGTGCCAGCAGCTCTCAACCGGGACTAGCATACAATGAGCAGTTCTTC. It yields the protein CASSSQPGLAYNEQFF. The full variable domain, with the rest looked up from reference TRBV7-6 and TRBJ2-1, is GAGVSQSPRYKVTKRGQDVALRCDPISGHVSLYWYRQALGQGPEFLTYFNYEAQQDKSGLPNDRFSAERPEGSISTLTIQRTEQRDSAMYRCASSSQPGLAYNEQFFGPGTRLTVL.

The chain carries TRBV7-9 and TRBJ2-2, with 7 bases that match TRBD1. Looked up from germline, CDR1 is SEHNR and CDR2 is FQNEAQ (reference sequence). The CDR3 runs to 16 residues. The J segment lost 4 bases and the V segment lost 6 bases, leaving 11 bases of the junction unmatched. This CDR3 reads CASSSPGQTRTGELFF. The CDR3 DNA sequence: TGTGCCAGCAGTTCCCCGGGACAGACTCGCACCGGGGAGCTGTTTTTT.

V usage is TRBV10-2 and J usage is TRBJ2-2; 11 bases map to TRBD1. In germline, CDR1 is WSHSY, CDR2 SAAADI. The V gene end was trimmed by 2 bases and the J gene end by 0 bases; junction bases not matched to a gene: 11. This CDR3 comprises 20 residues. CDR3 loop: CASSEMRTGGKLANTGELFF. The DNA for the CDR3 is TGCGCCAGCAGTGAGATGAGGACAGGGGGCAAACTCGCGAACACCGGGGAGCTGTTTTTT.

The chain links TRBV19 to TRBJ1-2; weak D call: TRBD1 (6 bases). This CDR3 contains 14 residues. Germline-derived CDR1 and CDR2 are LNHDA and SQIVND (reference sequence). Trimming removed 4 bases from V and 4 bases from J, with 13 bases in between. CDR3 DNA sequence: TGTGCCAGTAGTAAGGGGGTCGTCTTCTATGGCTACACCTTC. It specifies CASSKGVVFYGYTF.

This clone was observed a single time. This chain connects TRBV27 to TRBJ1-5, with D unresolved. Germline V lookup: CDR1 MNHEY, CDR2 SMNVEV (reference sequence). Trimming removed 6 bases from V and 4 bases from J, with 10 bases in between. This CDR3 has 13 amino acids. CDR3 amino acids: CASSLVPNQPQHF. Written as DNA, the CDR3 is TGTGCCAGCAGCCTAGTACCTAATCAGCCCCAGCATTTT.

V gene TRBV19 combines with J gene TRBJ1-6; D may be TRBD1 (6 bases). CDR1 and CDR2 (germline): LNHDA, SQIVND (reference sequence). This CDR3 region has 16 residues. V was shortened by 0 bases and J by 8 bases, with 14 bases between the two germline ends. The CDR3, as DNA: TGTGCCAGTAGTATAGATCTCGGACAGCCCCATTCACCCCTCCACTTT. Its translation is CASSIDLGQPHSPLHF.

The chain couples TRBV7-8 to TRBJ1-5; 7 bases align to TRBD1. After removal of 1 base from V and 7 bases from J, the junction contained 7 bases not matched to a gene. The germline gives CDR1 SGHVS, CDR2 FQNEAQ. The CDR3 is 15 residues long. The CDR3: CASSLEGAWEQPQHF. The CDR3 DNA is TGTGCCAGCAGCTTAGAGGGGGCTTGGGAACAGCCCCAGCATTTT.

The chain recombines TRBV7-9 with TRBJ2-7; 9 bases match TRBD1. Trimming removed 1 base from V and 7 bases from J; junction bases left unmatched: 5. In germline, CDR1 is SEHNR, CDR2 FQNEAQ (reference sequence). The CDR3 consists of 14 residues. The CDR3 is CASSLVDRGGEQYF. CDR3 DNA: TGTGCCAGCAGCTTAGTTGACAGGGGGGGAGAGCAGTACTTC.

About this clone itself: One junction end disagrees with the germline gene, perhaps due to a read error. The chain recombines TRBV10-1 with TRBJ2-1; TRBD1 matches at 11 bases. The length of the CDR3 is 15 residues. Germline CDR1 reads WNHNN; CDR2 reads SYGVQD (reference sequence). The CDR3 DNA reads as TGCGCTAGCAACTCAGGGACAGGGGGCTACAATGAGCAGTTCTTC. This encodes CASNSGTGGYNEQFF.

V usage is TRBV28 and J usage is TRBJ2-2; TRBD2 matches 14 bases. CDR3 length: 19 amino acids. Germline trimming cut 4 bases from V and 2 bases from J; bases unmatched to any gene: 9. Germline V gives CDR1 MDHEN, CDR2 SYDVKM. The CDR3 nucleotides read TGTGCCAGCAGTTCCGCCGGACTAGCGGGAGGACCTAACACCGGGGAGCTGTTTTTT. This encodes CASSSAGLAGGPNTGELFF.

This clone was observed a single time. V gene TRBV19 combines with J gene TRBJ1-1; D not resolved. Germline loops: CDR1 LNHDA, CDR2 SQIVND (reference sequence). V was cut by 6 bases and J by 6 bases, with 20 bases left in between. This CDR3 has 15 amino acids. CDR3 coding DNA: TGTGCCAGTAGCTTAGCACGAGCCTCGAAATCTGAAGCTTTCTTT. It encodes CASSLARASKSEAFF.

This clone is a singleton in its sample. V and J are TRBV7-3 and TRBJ2-3; D may be TRBD2 (6 bases). V was shortened by 1 base and J by 5 bases, with 13 bases between the two germline ends. The CDR3 extends over 15 amino acids. Germline CDR1 SGHTA, CDR2 FQGTGA. CDR3 in DNA: TGTGCCAGCAGCTTAAGCGGGACCGATGGAGATACGCAGTATTTT. Amino acids: CASSLSGTDGDTQYF. The entire variable domain, with the rest obtained from reference TRBV7-3 and TRBJ2-3, is as follows: GAGVSQTPSNKVTEKGKYVELRCDPISGHTALYWYRQSLGQGPEFLIYFQGTGAADDSGLPNDRFFAVRPEGSVSTLKIQRTERGDSAVYLCASSLSGTDGDTQYFGPGTRLTVL.

The chain is built from TRBV7-3 and TRBJ2-1, with 10 nucleotides matching TRBD2. The CDR3 covers 15 residues. Germline V gene data show CDR1 as SGHTA and CDR2 as FQGTGA. V lost 5 bases to trimming and J lost 10 bases; unmatched junction nucleotides: 11. The CDR3 here is CASSIVPGLAKEQFF. For the CDR3, the DNA is TGTGCCAGCAGCATAGTCCCGGGACTAGCGAAAGAGCAGTTCTTC.

The rearrangement links TRBV5-1 to TRBJ2-1, with 10 bases aligning to TRBD2. This CDR3 comprises 14 residues. In germline, CDR1 is SGHRS, CDR2 YFSETQ. J lost 5 bases, V lost 2 bases, and 1 base had no gene match. The DNA for the CDR3 is TGCGCCAGCAGCTTACTAGCGGGGCACAATGAGCAGTTCTTC. Translating gives CASSLLAGHNEQFF.

The chain carries TRBV14 and TRBJ2-1, with a tentative D call TRBD1 (7 bases). V lost 1 base, J lost 1 base, and 11 bases lay in between. Per germline, CDR1 SGHDN and CDR2 FVKESK. The CDR3 consists of 16 residues. CDR3 in amino acids: CASSQGQGGSYNEQFF. In DNA form, the CDR3 reads TGTGCCAGCAGCCAAGGGCAGGGGGGTTCCTACAATGAGCAGTTCTTC.

The rearrangement uses TRBV7-8 and TRBJ1-2; 7 bases align to TRBD1. Germline V gives CDR1 SGHVS, CDR2 FQNEAQ. Unmatched junction bases numbered 17, after V lost 3 bases and J lost 7 bases. This CDR3 region has 17 residues. This chain's CDR3 is CASSLLASRGRNSGYTF. The DNA of the CDR3 is TGTGCCAGCAGCTTGTTGGCTTCGAGGGGGCGAAACAGTGGCTACACCTTC.

In DNA, the CDR3 is TGTGCCAGCAGCCAAGGATACGCTTGGACGGAGGACGATGAAAAACTGTTTTTT. Translation gives CASSQGYAWTEDDEKLFF. The rearrangement links TRBV14 to TRBJ1-4; D is uncertain. CDR3 length: 18 residues. With 1 base removed from V and 6 bases from J, the gap between germline ends came to 21 bases. From germline, CDR1 is SGHDN and CDR2 FVKESK. The full variable domain, its missing parts supplied by reference TRBV14 and TRBJ1-4, is EAGVTQFPSHSVIEKGQTVTLRCDPISGHDNLYWYRRVMGKEIKFLLHFVKESKQDESGMPNNRFLAERTGGTYSTLKVQPAELEDSGVYFCASSQGYAWTEDDEKLFFGSGTQLSVL.

The CDR3 region is CASSPRTGFTGELFF. The CDR3 DNA is TGTGCCAGCAGTCCCCGGACAGGCTTCACCGGGGAGCTGTTTTTT. The chain links TRBV6-5 to TRBJ2-2, with 7 bases aligning to TRBD1. V trimming: 5 bases; J trimming: 4 bases; junction bases outside the gene matches: 7. This CDR3 region has 15 residues. Germline V gene sequence: CDR1 MNHEY, CDR2 SVGAGI.